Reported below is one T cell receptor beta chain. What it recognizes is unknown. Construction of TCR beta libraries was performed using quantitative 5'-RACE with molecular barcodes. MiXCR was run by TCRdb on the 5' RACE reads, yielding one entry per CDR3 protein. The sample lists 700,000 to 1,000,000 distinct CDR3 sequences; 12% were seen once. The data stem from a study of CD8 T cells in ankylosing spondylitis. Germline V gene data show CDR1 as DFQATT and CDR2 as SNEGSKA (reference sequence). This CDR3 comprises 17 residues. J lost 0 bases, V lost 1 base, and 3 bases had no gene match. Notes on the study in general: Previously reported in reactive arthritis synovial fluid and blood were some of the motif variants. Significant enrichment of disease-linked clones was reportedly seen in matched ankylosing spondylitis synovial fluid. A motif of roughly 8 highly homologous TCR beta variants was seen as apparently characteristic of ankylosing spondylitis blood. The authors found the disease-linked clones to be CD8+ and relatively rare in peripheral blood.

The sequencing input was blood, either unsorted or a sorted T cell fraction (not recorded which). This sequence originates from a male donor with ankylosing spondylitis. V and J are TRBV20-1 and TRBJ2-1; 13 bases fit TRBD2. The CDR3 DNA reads TGCAGTGCTAGAGTACTAGCGGGAGGGAACTCCTACAATGAGCAGTTCTTC. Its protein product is CSARVLAGGNSYNEQFF.